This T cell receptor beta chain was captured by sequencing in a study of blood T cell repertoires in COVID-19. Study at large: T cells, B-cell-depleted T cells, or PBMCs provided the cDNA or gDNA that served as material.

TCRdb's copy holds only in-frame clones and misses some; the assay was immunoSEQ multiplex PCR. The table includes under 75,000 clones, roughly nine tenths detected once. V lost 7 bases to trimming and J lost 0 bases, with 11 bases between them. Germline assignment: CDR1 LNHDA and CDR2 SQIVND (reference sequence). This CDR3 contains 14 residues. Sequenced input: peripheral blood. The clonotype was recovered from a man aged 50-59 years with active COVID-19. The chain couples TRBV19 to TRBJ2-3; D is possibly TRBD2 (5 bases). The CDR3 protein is CASKERASTDTQYF. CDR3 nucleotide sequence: TGTGCCAGTAAAGAGAGGGCTAGCACAGATACGCAGTATTTT.